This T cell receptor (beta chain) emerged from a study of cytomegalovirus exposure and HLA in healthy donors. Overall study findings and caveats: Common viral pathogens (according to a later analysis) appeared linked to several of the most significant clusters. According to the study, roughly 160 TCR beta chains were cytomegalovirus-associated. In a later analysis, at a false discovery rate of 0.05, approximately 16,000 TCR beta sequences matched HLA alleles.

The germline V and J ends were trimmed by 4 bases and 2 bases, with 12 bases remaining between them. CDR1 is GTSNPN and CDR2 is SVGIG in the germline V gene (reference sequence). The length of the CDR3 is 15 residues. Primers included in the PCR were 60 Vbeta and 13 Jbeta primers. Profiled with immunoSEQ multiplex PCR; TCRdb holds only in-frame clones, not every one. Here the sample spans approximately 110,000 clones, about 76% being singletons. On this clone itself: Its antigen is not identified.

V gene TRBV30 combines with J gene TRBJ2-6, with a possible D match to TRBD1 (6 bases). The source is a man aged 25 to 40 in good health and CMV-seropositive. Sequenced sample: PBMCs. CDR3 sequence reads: CAWTPAGAGANVLTF. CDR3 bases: TGTGCCTGGACCCCCGCAGGGGCTGGGGCCAACGTCCTGACTTTC.